The next 5 T cell receptor beta chains were all read from a single sample in a study of Graves' ophthalmopathy and Graves' hyperthyroidism. Beta-chain TCR CDR3 regions were amplified from RNA transcripts. RT-PCR with HTBI primers came first, then second-round multiplex PCR. TCRdb called the multiplex PCR reads again in MiXCR, with one record for every CDR3 protein. Among some 1.1 million distinct CDR3 sequences listed, about 36% were seen once. Sequenced input: peripheral blood or thyroid tissue (not recorded which). Receptors were obtained from an adult man with Graves' hyperthyroidism.

In its sample, this clonotype was seen many times. The rearrangement links TRBV20-1 to TRBJ2-5; D possibly uses TRBD1 or TRBD2 (5 bases each). Trimming pared 6 bases from V and 2 bases from J, leaving 10 bases between. The CDR3 runs to 12 residues. The germline gives CDR1 DFQATT, CDR2 SNEGSKA (reference sequence). This CDR3 is CSARGFQETQYF. The CDR3 DNA reads TGCAGTGCGAGGGGTTTTCAAGAGACCCAGTACTTC.

There are many counts of this clonotype. The chain links TRBV20-1 to TRBJ2-5, with D unresolved. Germline loops: CDR1 DFQATT, CDR2 SNEGSKA (reference sequence). This CDR3 contains 12 residues. The V end lost 6 bases, the J end lost 5 bases, and 13 bases lay between the germline ends. The CDR3 region is CSALHPSETQYF. The CDR3 bases are TGCAGTGCCCTTCACCCCTCCGAGACCCAGTACTTC.

The V and J genes are TRBV7-2 and TRBJ2-7; 7 nucleotides line up with TRBD2. CDR1 is SGHTA, CDR2 FQGNSA, per germline. Unmatched junction bases numbered 7, after V lost 5 bases and J lost 3 bases. This CDR3 has 14 residues. The CDR3 reads CASSQDAGDYEQYF. The DNA of the CDR3 is TGTGCCAGCAGCCAAGACGCGGGGGACTACGAGCAGTACTTC.

This clonotype was recorded at least ten times. The V call is TRBV20-1, the J call TRBJ1-1; a possible D gene is TRBD1 (6 bases). The CDR3 consists of 13 residues. Per germline, CDR1 DFQATT and CDR2 SNEGSKA (reference sequence). Trimming shortened V by 4 bases and J by 1 base, and 10 bases separated the two germline ends. Written as DNA, the CDR3 is TGCAGTGCTACCGAAGGGGGGAACACTGAAGCTTTCTTT. It is translated as CSATEGGNTEAFF.

The chain has TRBV4-3 and TRBJ1-2, with D perhaps TRBD1 (6 bases). V dropped 1 base and J dropped 8 bases, with 20 bases sitting between them. Germline assignment: CDR1 LGHNA and CDR2 YSLEER. This CDR3 has 16 residues. The CDR3 spells CASSQVGRGPPEGYTF. As DNA, the CDR3 is TGCGCCAGCAGCCAAGTGGGTCGGGGGCCACCGGAGGGCTACACCTTC.